This T cell receptor (beta chain) appears in the sequencing data of a study of blood T cell repertoires in COVID-19. As for the study in general: Acute and convalescent COVID-19 specimens originated in the United States, Italy and Spain. Sample material is recorded as cDNA or gDNA derived from T cells, B-cell-depleted T cells, or PBMCs.

Authors' processing steps: Amplified reference gene primers provided the basis for estimating nucleated cell counts. Assay used: immunoSEQ multiplex PCR; TCRdb lists only in-frame clones, some missing. That table gives V, J and clone size, and the DNA gave D and trimming. The sample gives 150,000 to 200,000 clones, roughly nine tenths of which show up once; 0.7% to 0.8% is in the top ten. The V gene's germline CDR1 is SGHTA and CDR2 FQGNSA. V shed 5 bases and J 4 bases; nucleotides not matched to a gene: 12. This CDR3 comprises 16 residues. The sequence derives from a woman in her 70s with acute or convalescent COVID-19. The chain links TRBV7-2 to TRBJ1-1; TRBD1 agrees at 8 bases. Sequenced sample: peripheral blood. DNA for the CDR3: TGTGCCAGCAGCCCCGGACAGGGAAGAGGGACCACTGAAGCTTTCTTT. Protein sequence: CASSPGQGRGTTEAFF.